These 29 T cell receptor beta chains share one sample of origin, sequenced in a study of blood T cell repertoires in COVID-19. Sequencing used immunoSEQ multiplex PCR; TCRdb keeps in-frame clones, though not all of them. The table has fewer than 700,000 clones, around nine tenths seen once. The sequenced material came from peripheral blood. The source is a woman between 45 and 65 years old with COVID-19, enrolled during active disease.

V is TRBV29-1 and J is TRBJ2-5; 13 bases map to TRBD2. CDR1 and CDR2 from the germline V gene are SQVTM and ANQGSEA. J lost 5 bases, V lost 7 bases, and 4 bases had no gene match. This CDR3 contains 13 residues. The CDR3 coding sequence is TGCAGCGGGGGACTAGCGGGGCTCGAGACCCAGTACTTC. Translated: CSGGLAGLETQYF.

The rearrangement links TRBV5-6 to TRBJ2-3; 8 bases line up with TRBD2. In germline, CDR1 is SGHDT, CDR2 YYEEEE. J lost 3 bases, V lost 3 bases, and 9 bases had no gene match. CDR3 length: 16 residues. The CDR3 is CASSSVYTGGTDTQYF. CDR3 nucleotides: TGTGCCAGCAGCTCAGTCTATACGGGGGGGACAGATACGCAGTATTTT.

This clone was recorded only once. The chain employs TRBV2 and TRBJ2-1; maybe TRBD1 (5 bases). V gave up 6 bases and J gave up 3 bases, with 9 bases separating them. Germline assignment: CDR1 SNHLY and CDR2 FYNNEI. The CDR3 spans 13 residues. CDR3 sequence: CASSPDIYNEQFF. CDR3 DNA sequence: TGTGCCAGCAGCCCGGACATCTACAATGAGCAGTTCTTC.

The chain links TRBV11-2 to TRBJ1-2; no reliable D call. Trimming took 0 bases from V and 4 from J, leaving 9 bases between them. The CDR3 totals 14 residues. Germline-derived CDR1 and CDR2 are SGHAT and FQNNGV. In DNA form, the CDR3 reads TGTGCCAGCAGCTTAGATTCACAGATCTATGGCTACACCTTC. Amino acid sequence: CASSLDSQIYGYTF.

The V gene is TRBV6-1, the J gene TRBJ1-1; D gene ambiguous. The CDR3 is 14 residues long. Looked up from germline, CDR1 is MNHNS and CDR2 is SASEGT. Trimming removed 0 bases from V and 1 base from J, with 6 bases in between. In DNA form, the CDR3 reads TGTGCCAGCAGTGAAGCGCACGGGAACACTGAAGCTTTCTTT. As protein: CASSEAHGNTEAFF.

As for this clone: Within the sample, other DNA sequences also encode this same CDR3. The chain carries TRBV10-1 and TRBJ2-5, with 9 bases aligning to TRBD1. The CDR3 contains 15 residues. Germline CDR1 WNHNN, CDR2 SYGVQD (reference sequence). V trimming: 0 bases; J trimming: 5 bases; junction bases outside the gene matches: 4. The CDR3 DNA reads TGCGCCAGCAGTGAGTCTTGGACAGGGGAGGAGACCCAGTACTTC. This gives the protein CASSESWTGEETQYF.

The rearrangement joins TRBV5-1 to TRBJ2-2; possibly TRBD1 for D (5 bases). Trimming removed 4 bases from V and 8 bases from J, with 18 bases in between. In germline, CDR1 is SGHRS, CDR2 YFSETQ. The CDR3 loop spans 15 amino acids. This CDR3 reads CASSHAQAGRGELFF. DNA for the CDR3: TGCGCCAGCAGCCACGCACAGGCCGGGCGAGGGGAGCTGTTTTTT. The entire variable domain, with the rest obtained from reference TRBV5-1 and TRBJ2-2, is as follows: KAGVTQTPRYLIKTRGQQVTLSCSPISGHRSVSWYQQTPGQGLQFLFEYFSETQRNKGNFPGRFSGRQFSNSRSEMNVSTLELGDSALYLCASSHAQAGRGELFFGEGSRLTVL.

In this sample, this clone turned up a few times. The rearrangement joins TRBV19 to TRBJ1-2; D gene unclear. V lost 1 base to trimming and J lost 7 bases, with 19 bases between them. Germline CDR1 and CDR2: LNHDA and SQIVND (reference sequence). The CDR3 has 16 amino acids. DNA for the CDR3: TGTGCCAGTAGTATAGGCTCGACCGTTGCAACTAGTGGCTACACCTTC. Protein sequence: CASSIGSTVATSGYTF.

The V call is TRBV2, the J call TRBJ2-2; 9 bases agree with TRBD1. The junction had 4 bases not matched to a gene; V was cut back by 7 bases and J by 4 bases. The CDR3 has 14 residues. In germline, CDR1 is SNHLY, CDR2 FYNNEI. CDR3 residues: CASTDRGFTGELFF. The CDR3 bases are TGTGCCAGCACCGACAGGGGGTTCACCGGGGAGCTGTTTTTT.

This chain connects TRBV14 to TRBJ1-2; a possible D gene is TRBD1 (6 bases). Germline loops: CDR1 SGHDN, CDR2 FVKESK. The V end was cut by 3 bases, the J end by 2 bases, with 13 bases between. CDR3 length: 15 residues. As DNA, the CDR3 is TGTGCCAGCAGCCATGAGACAGGCGTCAACTATGGCTACACCTTC. Translated, it gives CASSHETGVNYGYTF.

The J gene is TRBJ1-5, the V gene TRBV19; a weak D match, TRBD1 (5 bases). With 5 bases removed from V and 2 bases from J, the gap between germline ends came to 13 bases. This CDR3 has 15 residues. Per the germline V gene, CDR1 is LNHDA and CDR2 is SQIVND (reference sequence). The CDR3 reads CASSLGLPGNQPQHF. The DNA of the CDR3 is TGTGCCAGTAGTTTGGGACTCCCGGGCAATCAGCCCCAGCATTTT.

A single count supports this clone. V is TRBV7-7 and J is TRBJ2-5, with D tentatively TRBD2 (6 bases). The germline V and J ends were trimmed by 1 base and 2 bases, with 14 bases remaining between them. CDR1 is SSHAT, CDR2 FNYEAQ, per germline (reference sequence). The CDR3 is 16 residues long. CDR3 residues: CASSLGSRGFQETQYF. The CDR3 coding sequence is TGTGCCAGCAGCTTAGGATCGCGGGGTTTTCAAGAGACCCAGTACTTC. Full variable domain (remainder filled in from reference TRBV7-7 and TRBJ2-5): GAGVSQSPRYKVTKRGQDVTLRCDPISSHATLYWYQQALGQGPEFLTYFNYEAQPDKSGLPSDRFSAERPEGSISTLTIQRTEQRDSAMYRCASSLGSRGFQETQYFGPGTRLLVL.

The chain is built from TRBV5-1 and TRBJ2-5; 9 nucleotides agree with TRBD1. Germline CDR1 is SGHRS and CDR2 is YFSETQ. The CDR3 covers 16 residues. Trimming cost V 3 bases and J 5 bases; bases outside gene matches: 11. CDR3 loop: CASSSDRGPSRETQYF. CDR3 in DNA: TGCGCCAGCAGCTCGGACAGGGGCCCCTCCAGGGAGACCCAGTACTTC.

The V call is TRBV27, the J call TRBJ2-1; D possibly corresponds to TRBD1 (6 bases). Trimming left V 4 bases short and J 1 base short, with 14 bases between. CDR1 is MNHEY and CDR2 is SMNVEV in the germline V gene (reference sequence). The CDR3 consists of 16 residues. In nucleotides, the CDR3 is TGTGCCAGCAGTTCAATGGACAGAAGTTCCTACAATGAGCAGTTCTTC. Protein sequence: CASSSMDRSSYNEQFF.

The V gene is TRBV10-2, the J gene TRBJ1-6; D uncertain. The CDR3 length is 13 residues. Germline lookup yields CDR1 WSHSY and CDR2 SAAADI. Trimming cost V 2 bases and J 6 bases, with 5 bases left between them. The CDR3 region is CASSEDFNSPLHF. As DNA, the CDR3 is TGCGCCAGCAGTGAGGACTTTAATTCACCCCTCCACTTT.

The chain combines TRBV2 with TRBJ1-6, with D unclear. V was pared by 8 bases and J by 5 bases, with 7 bases between. The CDR3 spans 12 residues. Germline values: CDR1 SNHLY, CDR2 FYNNEI. The CDR3 bases are TGTGCCAGCCGGAGGGATAATTCACCCCTCCACTTT. This codes for CASRRDNSPLHF.

The chain carries TRBV5-4 and TRBJ2-5; D gene uncertain. The CDR3 runs 12 residues. The germline CDR1 and CDR2 sequences are SGHNT and YYREEE (reference sequence). The germline V and J ends were trimmed by 2 bases and 5 bases, with 7 bases remaining between them. In DNA, the CDR3 is TGTGCCAGCAGCTTTGTTGAGGAGACCCAGTACTTC. Amino acids: CASSFVEETQYF.

The chain couples TRBV7-2 to TRBJ1-2; D is possibly TRBD1 (6 bases). The CDR3 runs 14 residues. Germline lookup yields CDR1 SGHTA and CDR2 FQGNSA. Between the trimmed V and J ends, which lost 3 bases and 4 bases, there was a span of 12 bases. CDR3 in DNA: TGTGCCAGCAGCTTTCCGGGACACTCCTATGGCTACACCTTC. This codes for CASSFPGHSYGYTF.

On this clone itself: At one boundary the junction diverges from the germline segment, which might be a read error. This chain uses TRBV2 with TRBJ2-3, with a possible D match to TRBD2 (6 bases). Germline V gene lookup returns CDR1 SNHLY and CDR2 FYNNEI. The CDR3 consists of 14 residues. The CDR3, as DNA: TGTGCCTGCAGCCGGGTGTTCGCGGGGGATACGCAGTATTTT. Protein sequence: CACSRVFAGDTQYF.

The chain links TRBV5-1 to TRBJ1-6; 8 bases match TRBD1. V shed 5 bases, J shed 6 bases, and the junction held 7 bases outside the gene matches. The CDR3 has 15 residues. Looked up from germline, CDR1 is SGHRS and CDR2 is YFSETQ. CDR3 in amino acids: CASSLTGTGNSPLHF. Written as DNA, the CDR3 is TGCGCCAGCAGTCTGACCGGGACAGGTAATTCACCCCTCCACTTT.

The DNA for the CDR3 is TGTGCCAGCAGCCCCTTGAATCCGGACAATCCCTACGAGCAGTACTTC. Residues: CASSPLNPDNPYEQYF. V and J are TRBV7-9 and TRBJ2-7, with a weak D call TRBD1 (5 bases). The V end was cut by 5 bases, the J end by 2 bases, with 19 bases between. The CDR3 is 16 amino acids. Looked up from germline, CDR1 is SEHNR and CDR2 is FQNEAQ (reference sequence).

The chain has TRBV20-1 and TRBJ1-2, with no clear D. The CDR3 extends over 11 amino acids. CDR1 and CDR2 from the germline V gene are DFQATT and SNEGSKA (reference sequence). The V end lost 6 bases, the J end lost 3 bases, and 8 bases lay between the germline ends. CDR3 region: CSAERDYGYTF. CDR3 DNA sequence: TGCAGTGCGGAGCGGGACTATGGCTACACCTTC.

This chain joins TRBV9 and TRBJ1-4; 10 bases are shared with TRBD1. The CDR3 covers 16 residues. Looked up from germline, CDR1 is SGDLS and CDR2 is YYNGEE. After removal of 4 bases from V and 0 bases from J, the junction contained 3 bases not matched to a gene. The CDR3 nucleotides read TGTGCCAGCAGCAAAGGACAGGGGGCAACTAATGAAAAACTGTTTTTT. Residues: CASSKGQGATNEKLFF.

The rearrangement uses TRBV10-3 and TRBJ2-1, with 8 bases identical to TRBD1. Germline V gene lookup returns CDR1 ENHRY and CDR2 SYGVKD. The trim removed 4 bases at V and 9 bases at J, leaving 8 bases unmatched. The CDR3 totals 14 residues. The CDR3 protein is CAISVQGGQGEQFF. In DNA form, the CDR3 reads TGTGCCATCAGTGTACAGGGGGGCCAAGGTGAGCAGTTCTTC.

The V call is TRBV4-1, the J call TRBJ2-2; a weak D match, TRBD2 (5 bases). V was cut by 2 bases and J by 0 bases, with 10 bases left in between. Germline CDR1 reads MGHRA; CDR2 reads YSYEKL. The CDR3 is made up of 16 amino acids. CDR3: CASSQRASPNTGELFF. The DNA for the CDR3 is TGCGCCAGCAGCCAAAGGGCTAGCCCGAACACCGGGGAGCTGTTTTTT.

V and J are TRBV5-1 and TRBJ1-2; D gene uncertain. Germline V gene data show CDR1 as SGHRS and CDR2 as YFSETQ. This CDR3 spans 13 amino acids. V was clipped by 1 base and J by 2 bases, with 6 bases between them. The CDR3 protein is CASSLTHNYGYTF. The CDR3, as DNA: TGCGCCAGCAGCTTGACACACAACTATGGCTACACCTTC.

V usage is TRBV6-6 and J usage is TRBJ2-7; TRBD2 aligns across 9 bases. The CDR3 runs 17 residues. Germline V gene sequence: CDR1 MNHNY, CDR2 SVGAGI (reference sequence). The J segment lost 0 bases and the V segment lost 5 bases, leaving 11 bases of the junction unmatched. This CDR3 reads CASSLPSGGPHSYEQYF. The CDR3 DNA reads TGTGCCAGCAGTCTCCCCAGCGGGGGGCCCCACTCCTACGAGCAGTACTTC.

This clone was detected a few times. V gene TRBV4-2 combines with J gene TRBJ2-2, with 13 bases lining up with TRBD2. Trimming removed 2 bases from V and 6 bases from J; junction bases left unmatched: 3. Germline values: CDR1 LGHNA, CDR2 YNFKEQ. This CDR3 has 16 residues. Written as DNA, the CDR3 is TGTGCCAGCAGCCAAACTAGCGGGGGGGCCCCCGGGGAGCTGTTTTTT. Amino acid sequence: CASSQTSGGAPGELFF.

The V and J genes are TRBV11-1 and TRBJ2-7; possible D gene TRBD2, 6 bases. V gave up 5 bases and J gave up 3 bases, with 14 bases separating them. CDR3 length: 14 amino acids. The germline CDR1 and CDR2 sequences are SGHAT and FQDESV (reference sequence). CDR3 nucleotides: TGTGCCAGCAGCGCCCTGCGGGGAGGCTACGAGCAGTACTTC. It specifies CASSALRGGYEQYF.